One sample yielded the 30 T cell receptor beta chains listed below, sequenced in a study of blood T cell repertoires in COVID-19. The protocol was immunoSEQ multiplex PCR, while the TCRdb copy is restricted to in-frame clones and leaves out a portion. This sample carries more than 85,000 clones, 91% of them seen once, and the ten largest clones take about 3.9%. Source material: peripheral blood. The receptors come from a man in his late teens or twenties with acute or convalescent COVID-19.

The chain links TRBV27 to TRBJ1-2, with TRBD1 matching 7 bases. This CDR3 region has 13 residues. The trim removed 3 bases at V and 5 bases at J, leaving 3 bases unmatched. Germline assignment: CDR1 MNHEY and CDR2 SMNVEV (reference sequence). CDR3 loop: CASSFSGGYGYTF. The CDR3 region has the DNA TGTGCCAGCAGTTTTTCAGGGGGGTATGGCTACACCTTC.

The chain employs TRBV12-3 or TRBV12-4 and TRBJ1-1; D gene unclear. The V and J ends lost 4 bases and 4 bases respectively, with 10 bases between them. CDR3 length: 13 amino acids. The CDR3 region is CASSYSGPTEAFF. CDR3 in DNA: TGTGCCAGCAGTTACAGCGGGCCCACTGAAGCTTTCTTT.

CDR3 DNA sequence: TGTGCCTGGAGTCAGGGGCGTGAAGCTTTCTTT. Residues: CAWSQGREAFF. V and J are TRBV30 and TRBJ1-1; D possibly corresponds to TRBD1 (6 bases). Trimming took 2 bases from V and 7 from J, leaving 8 bases between them. CDR3 length: 11 amino acids. Germline V gene lookup returns CDR1 GTSNPN and CDR2 SVGIG (reference sequence).

In its sample, this clone was seen once. V and J are TRBV19 and TRBJ2-3; 12 bases match TRBD1. The CDR3 runs 18 residues. The J segment lost 3 bases and the V segment lost 6 bases, leaving 13 bases of the junction unmatched. Germline V CDR1 and CDR2: LNHDA, SQIVND (reference sequence). CDR3 amino acids: CASSPLTGTGGDTDTQYF. The CDR3 DNA is TGTGCCAGTAGCCCCCTCACCGGGACAGGGGGCGATACAGATACGCAGTATTTT.

The rearrangement uses TRBV27 and TRBJ2-3; 7 bases are a match to TRBD2. Germline assignment: CDR1 MNHEY and CDR2 SMNVEV (reference sequence). V shed 6 bases, J shed 4 bases, and the junction held 4 bases outside the gene matches. The CDR3 is 13 residues long. CDR3 coding DNA: TGTGCCAGCAGAAGGAGCGGGGCAGATACGCAGTATTTT. This gives the protein CASRRSGADTQYF.

The chain links TRBV7-2 to TRBJ2-7, with D possibly TRBD2 on 6 matching bases. The V gene's germline CDR1 is SGHTA and CDR2 FQGNSA. The CDR3 runs to 15 residues. Trimming stripped 5 bases from V and 3 bases from J, with 17 bases between. CDR3 in DNA: TGTGCCAGCAGCCCCGGCGGAGGGGAATACTACGAGCAGTACTTC. Translated: CASSPGGGEYYEQYF. Supplemented by reference TRBV7-2 and TRBJ2-7, the full variable domain reads GAGVSQSPSNKVTEKGKDVELRCDPISGHTALYWYRQSLGQGLEFLIYFQGNSAPDKSGLPSDRFSAERTGGSVSTLTIQRTQQEDSAVYLCASSPGGGEYYEQYFGPGTRLTVT.

This sequence joins TRBV24-1 and TRBJ2-4; 14 bases fit TRBD2. Trimming took 2 bases from V and 1 from J; bases not matched to a gene: 6. Germline lookup yields CDR1 KGHDR and CDR2 SFDVKD. The CDR3 loop spans 19 amino acids. The CDR3 protein is CATSDSGTSGSGAKNIQYF. Here the CDR3 DNA reads TGTGCCACCAGTGATTCCGGGACTAGCGGGAGCGGGGCCAAAAACATTCAGTACTTC.

The chain recombines TRBV27 with TRBJ2-7, with a possible D match to TRBD1 (5 bases). This CDR3 comprises 17 residues. V gave up 3 bases and J gave up 5 bases, with 23 bases separating them. Germline values: CDR1 MNHEY, CDR2 SMNVEV (reference sequence). This chain's CDR3 is CASSFIRERGTFHEQYF. DNA of the CDR3: TGTGCCAGCAGTTTTATAAGGGAAAGGGGAACCTTCCACGAGCAGTACTTC.

The chain carries TRBV5-1 and TRBJ1-4; the D gene is possibly TRBD1 (5 bases). The CDR3 length is 15 residues. V lost 1 base, J lost 6 bases, and 13 bases lay in between. Per the germline V gene, CDR1 is SGHRS and CDR2 is YFSETQ. The CDR3 bases are TGCGCCAGCAGCTTGAGGGCAGGGAGGGATGAAAAACTGTTTTTT. As protein: CASSLRAGRDEKLFF.

V and J are TRBV6-1 and TRBJ2-1; 9 nucleotides agree with TRBD1. V dropped 2 bases and J dropped 8; count of bases not matched to a gene: 13. The CDR3 has 17 amino acids. CDR1 and CDR2 from the germline V gene are MNHNS and SASEGT. In DNA, the CDR3 is TGTGCCAGCAGTGAACTACGGACAGGGGAAATCCGGGATGAGCAGTTCTTC. Amino acids: CASSELRTGEIRDEQFF.

The V and J genes are TRBV11-2 and TRBJ2-3, with TRBD2 matching over 8 bases. The CDR3 runs 15 residues. The germline gives CDR1 SGHAT, CDR2 FQNNGV. Unmatched junction bases numbered 7, after V lost 3 bases and J lost 5 bases. In DNA form, the CDR3 reads TGTGCCAGCAGCTTTCCCGGGACTAGTCAAGATACGCAGTATTTT. As protein: CASSFPGTSQDTQYF.

The V gene is TRBV18, the J gene TRBJ1-6, with TRBD1 identical over 10 bases. The length of the CDR3 is 16 residues. Per germline, CDR1 KGHSH and CDR2 LQKENI. Trimming at V came to 0 bases and at J to 8 bases, leaving 4 bases not matched to a gene. CDR3 in amino acids: CASSPPGQGWHSPLHF. The CDR3 bases are TGTGCCAGCTCACCACCGGGACAGGGGTGGCATTCACCCCTCCACTTT.

This chain joins TRBV18 and TRBJ1-2; possible D gene TRBD1, 6 bases. This CDR3 contains 14 residues. Germline V gene lookup returns CDR1 KGHSH and CDR2 LQKENI. The germline V and J ends were trimmed by 6 bases and 2 bases, with 13 bases remaining between them. The CDR3 loop is CASSTIQGNYGYTF. As DNA, the CDR3 is TGTGCCAGCTCCACTATACAGGGAAACTATGGCTACACCTTC. The full variable domain, with the rest looked up from reference TRBV18 and TRBJ1-2, is NAGVMQNPRHLVRRRGQEARLRCSPMKGHSHVYWYRQLPEEGLKFMVYLQKENIIDESGMPKERFSAEFPKEGPSILRIQQVVRGDSAAYFCASSTIQGNYGYTFGSGTRLTVV.

The rearrangement links TRBV18 to TRBJ1-5; D might be TRBD1 (5 bases). CDR3 length: 13 amino acids. Germline values: CDR1 KGHSH, CDR2 LQKENI. V lost 3 bases to trimming and J lost 10 bases, with 13 bases between them. Here the CDR3 reads CASSPTGEEPQHF. The CDR3 DNA reads TGTGCCAGCTCACCCACAGGCGAGGAACCCCAGCATTTT.

The gene calls are TRBV2 and TRBJ1-1; D gene uncertain. CDR3 length equals 13 residues. Germline values: CDR1 SNHLY, CDR2 FYNNEI. Trimming stripped 6 bases from V and 1 base from J, with 9 bases between. DNA for the CDR3: TGTGCCAGCAGGGTGCAGGAGAACACTGAAGCTTTCTTT. Translation: CASRVQENTEAFF.

The V call is TRBV3-1 (or the pseudogene TRBV3-2), the J call TRBJ2-7; 7 bases match TRBD1. V was clipped by 3 bases and J by 3 bases; unmatched bases: 5. Germline-derived CDR1 and CDR2 are LGHDT and YNNKEL (reference sequence). This CDR3 has 14 residues. The DNA of the CDR3 is TGTGCCAGCAGCCACGGGACAGTCTTCTACGAGCAGTACTTC. Translation: CASSHGTVFYEQYF.

The J gene is TRBJ1-2, the V gene TRBV7-9, with TRBD1 matching 10 bases. V shed 1 base, J shed 4 bases, and the junction held 0 bases outside the gene matches. Germline V gives CDR1 SEHNR, CDR2 FQNEAQ (reference sequence). The CDR3 is 14 amino acids. CDR3 nucleotide sequence: TGTGCCAGCAGCTTAGGACAGGGGGCCTATGGCTACACCTTC. Translation: CASSLGQGAYGYTF.

A single count supports this clone. The V and J genes are TRBV9 and TRBJ1-1, with D tentatively TRBD1 (5 bases). Looked up from germline, CDR1 is SGDLS and CDR2 is YYNGEE. CDR3 size: 14 residues. The V end was cut by 0 bases, the J end by 3 bases, with 9 bases between. CDR3 loop: CASSVGRGHTEAFF. CDR3 nucleotides: TGTGCCAGCAGCGTAGGAAGGGGTCACACTGAAGCTTTCTTT.

The chain carries TRBV11-2 and TRBJ1-6, with D perhaps matching TRBD1 (5 bases). The CDR3 totals 14 residues. Germline CDR1 is SGHAT and CDR2 is FQNNGV. The V gene lost 1 base and the J gene lost 9 bases, with 10 bases spanning the gap. The CDR3 bases are TGTGCCAGCAGCTTAGTCCCAGGGATTTCACCCCTCCACTTT. Its translation is CASSLVPGISPLHF.

The gene calls are TRBV19 and TRBJ2-3, with 7 bases fitting TRBD2. The V gene end was trimmed by 1 base and the J gene end by 4 bases; junction bases not matched to a gene: 8. The V gene's germline CDR1 is LNHDA and CDR2 SQIVND (reference sequence). The CDR3 totals 16 residues. CDR3 loop: CASSIAEFAGADTQYF. The CDR3, as DNA: TGTGCCAGTAGTATAGCCGAGTTCGCGGGGGCAGATACGCAGTATTTT.

V and J are TRBV7-9 and TRBJ2-3; maybe TRBD2 (5 bases). CDR1 is SEHNR and CDR2 is FQNEAQ in the germline V gene (reference sequence). The germline V and J ends were trimmed by 4 bases and 2 bases, with 13 bases remaining between them. The CDR3 contains 15 residues. CDR3 DNA sequence: TGTGCCAGCAGCTCAGGACTCCAGCCCACAGATACGCAGTATTTT. Protein: CASSSGLQPTDTQYF.

The CDR3 protein is CASSREIGELFF. For the CDR3, the DNA is TGTGCCAGCAGCAGGGAAATCGGGGAGCTGTTTTTT. The J gene is TRBJ2-2, the V gene TRBV6-5, with D possibly TRBD1 on 5 matching bases. V dropped 6 bases and J dropped 7 bases, with 9 bases sitting between them. Germline V gene data show CDR1 as MNHEY and CDR2 as SVGAGI. This CDR3 has 12 amino acids.

J is TRBJ2-7 and V is TRBV4-1, with D possibly matching TRBD2 (5 bases). The CDR3 spans 15 residues. Trimming pared 0 bases from V and 2 bases from J, leaving 11 bases between. Germline V gene data show CDR1 as MGHRA and CDR2 as YSYEKL. In DNA, the CDR3 is TGCGCCAGCAGCCAAGATCCTAGCCGAGCCTACGAGCAGTACTTC. Encoded protein: CASSQDPSRAYEQYF.

The chain recombines TRBV19 with TRBJ1-1, with D possibly TRBD1 on 5 matching bases. The CDR3 is 16 amino acids. Germline lookup yields CDR1 LNHDA and CDR2 SQIVND (reference sequence). Trimming pared 4 bases from V and 0 bases from J, leaving 15 bases between. The CDR3 protein is CASSSAPRQLNTEAFF. The CDR3 DNA reads TGTGCCAGTAGTAGCGCCCCACGACAGCTGAACACTGAAGCTTTCTTT.

V gene TRBV15 combines with J gene TRBJ1-2; D ambiguous. V lost 5 bases and J lost 0, with 16 bases in between. The CDR3 consists of 16 residues. Germline CDR1 and CDR2: LNHNV and YYDKDF (reference sequence). In DNA form, the CDR3 reads TGTGCCACCAGCCTCCCCACAGATGCTGCTAACTATGGCTACACCTTC. Translation gives CATSLPTDAANYGYTF.

This chain uses TRBV19 with TRBJ1-1; no reliable D call. The germline V gene has CDR1 LNHDA and CDR2 SQIVND (reference sequence). The V gene lost 3 bases and the J gene lost 3 bases, with 14 bases spanning the gap. CDR3 length equals 15 residues. CDR3: CASSILEESDTEAFF. CDR3 nucleotides: TGTGCCAGTAGTATTTTAGAGGAGTCCGACACTGAAGCTTTCTTT. Using reference TRBV19 and TRBJ1-1 for the parts outside the CDR3, the full variable domain is DGGITQSPKYLFRKEGQNVTLSCEQNLNHDAMYWYRQDPGQGLRLIYYSQIVNDFQKGDIAEGYSVSREKKESFPLTVTSAQKNPTAFYLCASSILEESDTEAFFGQGTRLTVV.

V gene TRBV6-6 combines with J gene TRBJ2-6; D gene uncertain. CDR3 length: 15 amino acids. Germline V gene lookup returns CDR1 MNHNY and CDR2 SVGAGI (reference sequence). V was clipped by 0 bases and J by 0 bases, with 3 bases between them. The CDR3: CASSYSSSGANVLTF. CDR3 coding DNA: TGTGCCAGCAGTTACTCGAGCTCTGGGGCCAACGTCCTGACTTTC.

The chain joins TRBV6-5 to TRBJ1-1; a weak D match, TRBD1 (5 bases). The CDR3 spans 11 residues. V lost 8 bases and J 5 bases, leaving 9 bases between the germline ends. Germline V lookup: CDR1 MNHEY, CDR2 SVGAGI. CDR3 nucleotide sequence: TGTGCCAGCGGGGGGGGGACTGAAGCTTTCTTT. Amino acids: CASGGGTEAFF.

The chain joins TRBV11-3 to TRBJ1-1; 8 bases fit TRBD1. V trimming: 5 bases; J trimming: 5 bases; junction bases outside the gene matches: 4. CDR3 length equals 13 residues. Per the germline V gene, CDR1 is SGHNT and CDR2 is YENEEA. CDR3 protein: CASSPGQGTEAFF. In DNA, the CDR3 is TGTGCCAGCAGCCCCGGACAGGGAACTGAAGCTTTCTTT.

The chain employs TRBV12-3 or TRBV12-4 and TRBJ1-1, with 8 bases fitting TRBD1. V lost 6 bases to trimming and J lost 4 bases; unmatched junction nucleotides: 4. This CDR3 spans 13 amino acids. As DNA, the CDR3 is TGTGCCAGCAGGACAGGGGCCGGCACTGAAGCTTTCTTT. It encodes CASRTGAGTEAFF.